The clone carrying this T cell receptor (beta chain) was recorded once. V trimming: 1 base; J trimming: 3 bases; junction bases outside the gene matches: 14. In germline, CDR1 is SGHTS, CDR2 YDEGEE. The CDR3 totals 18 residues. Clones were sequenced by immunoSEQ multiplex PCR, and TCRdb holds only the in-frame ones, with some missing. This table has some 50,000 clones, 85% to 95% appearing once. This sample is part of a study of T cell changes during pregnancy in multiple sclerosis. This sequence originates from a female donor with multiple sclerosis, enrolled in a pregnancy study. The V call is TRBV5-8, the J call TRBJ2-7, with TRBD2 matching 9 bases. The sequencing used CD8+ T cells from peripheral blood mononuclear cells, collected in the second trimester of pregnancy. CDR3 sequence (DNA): TGTGCCAGCAGCTTGATAGCGCGGGGGGGCCCAGGACTCTACGAGCAGTACTTC. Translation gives CASSLIARGGPGLYEQYF.